This T cell receptor (beta chain) was found in a study of blood T cell repertoires in COVID-19. V lost 7 bases to trimming and J lost 6 bases; unmatched junction nucleotides: 16. Germline CDR1 SGHRS, CDR2 YFSETQ. The CDR3 runs 16 residues. Data came from immunoSEQ multiplex PCR; TCRdb stores just in-frame clones and leaves some out. Among roughly 280,000 clones, 80% to 90% were seen once, and the ten largest hold approximately 4%. The material sequenced was peripheral blood. The chain couples TRBV5-1 to TRBJ2-3; 8 bases match TRBD1. The TCR was taken from a man in his sixties with acute or convalescent COVID-19. The CDR3 region is CASATVWGQAADTQYF. CDR3 coding DNA: TGCGCCAGCGCAACGGTCTGGGGACAGGCAGCGGATACGCAGTATTTT.